What follows is one T cell receptor (beta chain) and its context. The table came from immunoSEQ multiplex PCR; TCRdb's copy has only in-frame clones and leaves some out. Seen here are millions of clones, 90% to 95% observed once, and the top ten hold roughly 1.7%. This sample was included in a study of shared clonotypes between healthy human individuals. Germline V gene data show CDR1 as SNHLY and CDR2 as FYNNEI. V lost 7 bases to trimming and J lost 7 bases; unmatched junction nucleotides: 5. The CDR3 runs 13 residues. CD8 cells classed as naive were CD45RO-negative and positively selected for CCR7, excluding terminally differentiated effector memory CD45RA+ cells. All donors were Caucasian adults living in Nashville, Tennessee.

This sequence joins TRBV2 and TRBJ2-1, with 9 nucleotides matching TRBD1. Source material: naive CD8+ T cells from PBMCs. The receptor was derived from a man between 18 and 35 years old in good health. Some clones in this sample may be carry-over from other donors' samples. The CDR3 DNA follows: TGTGCCAGCACCGGGACAGGGTGGAATGAGCAGTTCTTC. Translation: CASTGTGWNEQFF.